Listed here are 20 T cell receptor beta chains from one sample, sequenced in a study of blood T cell repertoires in COVID-19. Produced via immunoSEQ multiplex PCR; TCRdb's table is partial and in-frame only. This table holds about 230,000 clones, under 90% found once. The sample was PBMCs or T cells enriched from blood (not recorded which). The receptors were gathered from a man aged 60-69 years who had recovered from COVID-19.

This clone was detected a few times. This chain uses TRBV4-3 with TRBJ2-2; D ambiguous. V was pared by 0 bases and J by 4 bases, with 6 bases between. This CDR3 contains 14 residues. CDR1 and CDR2 from the germline V gene are LGHNA and YSLEER. Written as DNA, the CDR3 is TGCGCCAGCAGCCAAGATTGGGCCACCGGGGAGCTGTTTTTT. It yields the protein CASSQDWATGELFF.

This chain connects TRBV7-9 to TRBJ1-4, with D possibly TRBD1 on 6 matching bases. The CDR3 contains 15 residues. From germline, CDR1 is SEHNR and CDR2 FQNEAQ (reference sequence). Trimming pared 1 base from V and 3 bases from J, leaving 9 bases between. The CDR3 here is CASSLVTGANEKLFF. The CDR3 bases are TGTGCCAGCAGCTTAGTGACAGGAGCTAATGAAAAACTGTTTTTT.

The chain is built from TRBV15 and TRBJ1-5; 10 positions agree with TRBD1. Germline V gene sequence: CDR1 LNHNV, CDR2 YYDKDF (reference sequence). CDR3 length: 17 residues. After removal of 4 bases from V and 4 bases from J, the junction contained 10 bases not matched to a gene. This chain's CDR3 is CATSTDPGQGLNQPQHF. The CDR3 DNA is TGTGCCACCAGCACGGACCCGGGACAGGGGTTAAATCAGCCCCAGCATTTT.

CDR3 residues: CASSHVGTSGPTDTQYF. CDR3 bases: TGCGCCAGCAGCCACGTCGGGACTAGCGGGCCCACAGATACGCAGTATTTT. The chain joins TRBV4-1 to TRBJ2-3; 12 bases align to TRBD2. Germline CDR1 and CDR2: MGHRA and YSYEKL. The CDR3 spans 17 residues. Germline trimming cut 3 bases from V and 2 bases from J; bases unmatched to any gene: 6.

The DNA of the CDR3 is TGTGCCAGCAGCGGACGCTCACTAGCGGGGGACACAGATACGCAGTATTTT. Encoded protein: CASSGRSLAGDTDTQYF. J is TRBJ2-3 and V is TRBV14; 11 bases match TRBD2. The length of the CDR3 is 17 residues. V gave up 5 bases and J gave up 2 bases; unmatched junction bases: 9. The V gene's germline CDR1 is SGHDN and CDR2 FVKESK.

V usage is TRBV7-9 and J usage is TRBJ2-7, with a possible D match to TRBD1 (5 bases). The CDR3 contains 15 residues. Germline loops: CDR1 SEHNR, CDR2 FQNEAQ (reference sequence). Trimming removed 0 bases at V and 2 bases at J, with 11 bases between. CDR3 coding DNA: TGTGCCAGCAGCTTAGCGAGCCAGGGCCCCTACGAGCAGTACTTC. As protein: CASSLASQGPYEQYF.

The chain carries TRBV20-1 and TRBJ1-1; D is uncertain. CDR1 is DFQATT and CDR2 is SNEGSKA in the germline V gene (reference sequence). The CDR3 totals 10 residues. V shed 3 bases and J shed 11 bases, with 10 bases lying between them. The CDR3 is CSASQTSAFF. The DNA of the CDR3 is TGCAGTGCTAGTCAGACATCCGCTTTCTTT.

The V gene is TRBV18, the J gene TRBJ1-1; D is ambiguous. The CDR3 covers 14 residues. V was trimmed by 5 bases and J by 1 base, leaving 11 bases between them. The germline V gene has CDR1 KGHSH and CDR2 LQKENI. CDR3 region: CASSAIDKNTEAFF. In DNA form, the CDR3 reads TGTGCCAGCTCAGCTATCGACAAGAACACTGAAGCTTTCTTT.

This clone has a single count. This rearrangement joins TRBV18 to TRBJ2-1, with 9 bases identical to TRBD2. The germline V gene has CDR1 KGHSH and CDR2 LQKENI. V shed 4 bases and J 6 bases; nucleotides not matched to a gene: 4. The CDR3 covers 14 residues. The CDR3 loop reads CASSLAGVSNEQFF. CDR3 DNA sequence: TGTGCCAGCTCACTAGCGGGGGTATCCAATGAGCAGTTCTTC.

This clone was counted a single time. The chain couples TRBV7-2 to TRBJ1-1; D uncertain. Germline loops: CDR1 SGHTA, CDR2 FQGNSA. V was trimmed by 4 bases and J by 1 base, leaving 13 bases between them. The CDR3 is 15 residues long. CDR3 nucleotides: TGTGCCAGCAGCTCTAAATCCAGGCCGAACACTGAAGCTTTCTTT. Translation gives CASSSKSRPNTEAFF.

The chain combines TRBV30 with TRBJ1-5; no reliable D call. CDR1 and CDR2 from the germline V gene are GTSNPN and SVGIG (reference sequence). CDR3 size: 13 residues. Trimming stripped 5 bases from V and 9 bases from J, with 17 bases between. The CDR3 is CAWSGGGPGPQHF. The CDR3 DNA reads TGTGCCTGGTCCGGCGGAGGGCCTGGGCCCCAGCATTTT.

This chain uses TRBV24-1 with TRBJ2-2; 9 bases map to TRBD1. V was clipped by 3 bases and J by 7 bases; unmatched bases: 8. This CDR3 is built from 16 residues. Germline-derived CDR1 and CDR2 are KGHDR and SFDVKD. In nucleotides, the CDR3 is TGTGCCACCAGTGATCATGGGACAGGGTTTGGCGGGGAGCTGTTTTTT. It translates to CATSDHGTGFGGELFF.

The chain has TRBV27 and TRBJ1-1, with D maybe TRBD1 (6 bases). The CDR3 extends over 16 amino acids. Deletions cut 2 bases from V and 0 bases from J, with 13 bases between. In germline, CDR1 is MNHEY, CDR2 SMNVEV (reference sequence). CDR3 bases: TGTGCCAGCAGTTTAGGTAGTGACAGGATGAACACTGAAGCTTTCTTT. The encoded protein is CASSLGSDRMNTEAFF.

V usage is TRBV11-3 and J usage is TRBJ1-6, with 7 bases identical to TRBD1. Per the germline V gene, CDR1 is SGHNT and CDR2 is YENEEA. Trimming took 5 bases from V and 7 from J; bases not matched to a gene: 2. CDR3 length: 13 residues. The CDR3 loop is CASSRDSNSPLHF. The CDR3 nucleotides are TGTGCCAGCAGCCGGGACAGCAATTCACCCCTCCACTTT. The full variable domain, with the rest looked up from reference TRBV11-3 and TRBJ1-6, is EAGVVQSPRYKIIEKKQPVAFWCNPISGHNTLYWYLQNLGQGPELLIRYENEEAVDDSQLPKDRFSAERLKGVDSTLKIQPAELGDSAVYLCASSRDSNSPLHFGNGTRLTVT.

The J gene is TRBJ1-4, the V gene TRBV6-5; D perhaps matches TRBD1 (5 bases). With 11 bases removed from V and 3 bases from J, the gap between germline ends came to 13 bases. Germline V gives CDR1 MNHEY, CDR2 SVGAGI. CDR3 size: 13 residues. CDR3 sequence: CAARGGPNEKLFF. CDR3 DNA: TGTGCCGCTCGGGGGGGACCTAATGAAAAACTGTTTTTT.

This chain links TRBV6-5 with TRBJ1-1, with 11 bases aligning to TRBD1. Germline V CDR1 and CDR2: MNHEY, SVGAGI. The CDR3 covers 14 residues. J was trimmed by 4 bases and V by 6 bases; bases with no gene match: 4. This CDR3 is CASRGTGGTTEAFF. Written as DNA, the CDR3 is TGTGCCAGCAGGGGGACAGGGGGAACCACTGAAGCTTTCTTT.

V usage is TRBV29-1 and J usage is TRBJ2-7; D is unresolved. The CDR3 runs to 13 residues. V shed 7 bases and J shed 1 base, with 14 bases lying between them. From germline, CDR1 is SQVTM and CDR2 ANQGSEA. CDR3 amino acids: CSATSQTSYEQYF. The CDR3 nucleotides are TGCAGCGCGACTTCCCAAACTTCCTACGAGCAGTACTTC.

The V and J genes are TRBV7-9 and TRBJ1-1, with D possibly TRBD1 on 6 matching bases. The germline V gene has CDR1 SEHNR and CDR2 FQNEAQ (reference sequence). Trimming removed 3 bases from V and 0 bases from J, with 11 bases in between. The length of the CDR3 is 15 residues. The CDR3 loop is CASSFLRTVNTEAFF. DNA of the CDR3: TGTGCCAGCAGCTTCCTCAGGACAGTGAACACTGAAGCTTTCTTT.

The chain recombines TRBV11-2 with TRBJ2-7; TRBD1 matches at 8 bases. CDR3 length equals 15 residues. J gave up 3 bases and V 2 bases, and 6 bases lay outside the gene matches. Germline lookup yields CDR1 SGHAT and CDR2 FQNNGV. The CDR3 DNA reads TGTGCCAGCAGCTTAAGTCAGGGGGCGTTCTACGAGCAGTACTTC. Protein sequence: CASSLSQGAFYEQYF.

The J gene is TRBJ1-5, the V gene TRBV7-2; the match to TRBD1 covers 8 bases. Germline V gene sequence: CDR1 SGHTA, CDR2 FQGNSA. CDR3 length: 15 residues. Unmatched junction bases numbered 4, after V lost 1 base and J lost 5 bases. CDR3 region: CASSLGPTGDQPQHF. As DNA, the CDR3 is TGTGCCAGCAGCTTAGGTCCGACAGGGGATCAGCCCCAGCATTTT. The variable domain in full, completed from reference TRBV7-2 and TRBJ1-5, reads GAGVSQSPSNKVTEKGKDVELRCDPISGHTALYWYRQSLGQGLEFLIYFQGNSAPDKSGLPSDRFSAERTGGSVSTLTIQRTQQEDSAVYLCASSLGPTGDQPQHFGDGTRLSIL.